A single sample is the source of the 7 T cell receptor beta chains below, sequenced in a study of response to subunit inactivated influenza vaccine. TCRdb analysed the RT-PCR reads with MiXCR anew, one entry per CDR3 protein. The sample holds 400,000 to 550,000 distinct CDR3 sequences, 25% seen once. Here the sequenced sample was CD4+ T cells sorted from PBMCs, taken more than 4 days after vaccination. The receptors here all came from a man aged 45 to 65 who received an inactivated influenza vaccine.

The chain employs TRBV27 and TRBJ2-7, with TRBD1 identical over 10 bases. The junction had 12 bases not matched to a gene; V was cut back by 3 bases and J by 4 bases. The germline CDR1 and CDR2 sequences are MNHEY and SMNVEV (reference sequence). The length of the CDR3 is 17 residues. The CDR3 DNA follows: TGTGCCAGCAGTTTCGTTCGGGGGACAGGGGTATGGTACGAGCAGTACTTC. Translating gives CASSFVRGTGVWYEQYF.

In its sample, this clonotype was seen a few times. V and J are TRBV4-3 and TRBJ2-1; D perhaps matches TRBD1 (6 bases). The V gene lost 2 bases and the J gene lost 1 base, with 9 bases spanning the gap. Germline lookup yields CDR1 LGHNA and CDR2 YSLEER. The CDR3 totals 15 residues. CDR3 nucleotides: TGCGCCAGCAGCCAATCCGACAGGTCCTACAATGAGCAGTTCTTC. This codes for CASSQSDRSYNEQFF.

Points on this clonotype: At one boundary the junction diverges from the germline segment, which might be a read error. V and J are TRBV28 and TRBJ2-3; D might be TRBD2 (6 bases). The germline CDR1 and CDR2 sequences are MDHEN and SYDVKM. The CDR3 is 15 amino acids. The CDR3 DNA reads TGTGCCTGCAGTCCGGCGGAGGGTAGCACAGATACGCAGTATTTT. As protein: CACSPAEGSTDTQYF.

This clonotype has just a few counts. This chain connects TRBV7-2 to TRBJ2-4; 7 bases map to TRBD2. Trimming at V came to 5 bases and at J to 7 bases, leaving 14 bases not matched to a gene. The CDR3 has 16 residues. Germline loops: CDR1 SGHTA, CDR2 FQGNSA. The CDR3 loop reads CASSPQRGGARNIQYF. CDR3 bases: TGTGCCAGCAGCCCCCAGCGGGGCGGAGCAAGGAACATTCAGTACTTC. Complete variable domain (other parts from reference TRBV7-2 and TRBJ2-4): GAGVSQSPSNKVTEKGKDVELRCDPISGHTALYWYRQSLGQGLEFLIYFQGNSAPDKSGLPSDRFSAERTGGSVSTLTIQRTQQEDSAVYLCASSPQRGGARNIQYFGAGTRLSVL.

On this clonotype itself: An end of the junction differs from the germline gene, which may be a read error. The J gene is TRBJ2-6, the V gene TRBV4-3, with D possibly matching TRBD1 (5 bases). From germline, CDR1 is LGHNA and CDR2 YSLEER. The CDR3 runs 16 residues. The CDR3 reads CTSSQDPQGGANVLTF. In nucleotides, the CDR3 is TGCACCAGCAGCCAAGACCCCCAGGGTGGGGCCAACGTCCTGACTTTC.

This clonotype came up once. The gene calls are TRBV7-6 and TRBJ2-2; maybe TRBD2 (5 bases). Trimming took off 1 base at V and 4 bases at J, with 10 bases between the two ends. This CDR3 has 15 residues. Looked up from germline, CDR1 is SGHVS and CDR2 is FNYEAQ. The DNA of the CDR3 is TGTGCCAGCAGCTTAGGTGGACTCCCCACCGGGGAGCTGTTTTTT. Residues: CASSLGGLPTGELFF. Supplemented by reference TRBV7-6 and TRBJ2-2, the full variable domain reads GAGVSQSPRYKVTKRGQDVALRCDPISGHVSLYWYRQALGQGPEFLTYFNYEAQQDKSGLPNDRFSAERPEGSISTLTIQRTEQRDSAMYRCASSLGGLPTGELFFGEGSRLTVL.

The chain couples TRBV7-6 to TRBJ2-7, with 9 bases fitting TRBD1. V shed 6 bases and J 2 bases; nucleotides not matched to a gene: 8. The germline V gene has CDR1 SGHVS and CDR2 FNYEAQ. The CDR3 contains 15 residues. The CDR3 region is CASRRGGTGTYEQYF. DNA of the CDR3: TGTGCCAGCAGGCGGGGCGGGACAGGGACCTACGAGCAGTACTTC.